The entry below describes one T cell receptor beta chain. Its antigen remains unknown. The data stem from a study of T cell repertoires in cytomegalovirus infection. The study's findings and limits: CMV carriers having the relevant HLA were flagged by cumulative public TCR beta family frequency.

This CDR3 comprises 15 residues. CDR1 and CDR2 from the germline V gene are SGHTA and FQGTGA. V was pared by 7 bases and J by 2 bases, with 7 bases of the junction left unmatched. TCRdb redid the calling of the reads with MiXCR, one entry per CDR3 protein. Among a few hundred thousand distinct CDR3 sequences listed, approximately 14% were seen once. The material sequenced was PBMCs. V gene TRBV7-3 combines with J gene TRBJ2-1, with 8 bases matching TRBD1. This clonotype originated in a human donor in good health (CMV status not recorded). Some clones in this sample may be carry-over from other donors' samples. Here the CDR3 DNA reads TGTGCCAGCAAAAATGGACAGGGTCCCTACAATGAGCAGTTCTTC. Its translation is CASKNGQGPYNEQFF.